This T cell receptor beta chain is from a study of early T cells in non-severe SARS-CoV-2 infection. The sample holds a few counts of this clonotype. TCRdb analysed the 5' RACE reads with MiXCR anew, one entry per CDR3 protein. The table shows about 70,000 distinct CDR3 sequences, with roughly 12% occurring only once. CDR3 length: 13 residues. V was trimmed by 5 bases and J by 2 bases, leaving 10 bases between them. Here the sequenced sample was whole blood, taken at baseline. The clonotype was recovered from an adult who was a healthcare worker with PCR-confirmed SARS-CoV-2 infection or an uninfected control (not recorded which). The donor label of this sample is uncertain. This chain uses TRBV12-3 or TRBV12-4 with TRBJ2-7; D perhaps matches TRBD1 (6 bases). CDR3 sequence reads: CASSIGTPYEQYF. CDR3 sequence (DNA): TGTGCCAGCAGTATCGGGACACCCTACGAGCAGTACTTC.